This T cell receptor beta chain appears in the sequencing data of a study of T cell changes during pregnancy in multiple sclerosis. CDR1 and CDR2 from the germline V gene are MDHEN and SYDVKM. V lost 2 bases and J 4 bases, leaving 15 bases between the germline ends. The CDR3 is 17 residues long. Sequenced by immunoSEQ multiplex PCR; TCRdb stores in-frame clones only, minus some. The top ten clones hold 1.4% of a sample with tens of thousands of clones, around 90% of them seen once. The chain employs TRBV28 and TRBJ1-6; a possible D gene is TRBD1 (5 bases). The TCR was taken from a female donor with multiple sclerosis, enrolled in a pregnancy study. The sample in question was peripheral blood, obtained in the third trimester of pregnancy. The CDR3 region is CASSLGGRTMYNSPLHF. The CDR3 nucleotides are TGTGCCAGCAGTTTAGGTGGCAGGACAATGTATAATTCACCCCTCCACTTT.